This T cell receptor beta chain was sequenced in a study of T cells in Graves' hyperthyroidism and ophthalmopathy. The study's findings and limits: The model identified upcoming ophthalmopathy a median approximately six months ahead of onset. Within blood appeared most thyroid clonotypes that had expanded above 0.001.

This clonotype has just a few counts. No antigen is known for it. It was RNA transcripts that yielded the amplified TCR beta CDR3 regions. A set of HTBI primers served as the primers for a first-round RT-PCR of the TCR CDR3. MiXCR, run by TCRdb on the multiplex PCR reads, gives a single entry per CDR3 protein. This table has hundreds of thousands of distinct CDR3 sequences, about 14% appearing once. The ends were cut back, 1 base at V and 5 bases at J, with 15 bases in the middle. There are 17 residues in the CDR3. From germline, CDR1 is KGHSH and CDR2 LQKENI. The chain has TRBV18 and TRBJ1-6; a possible D gene is TRBD1 (5 bases). This sequence was found in a woman aged 25 to 39 with Graves' hyperthyroidism that later progressed to Graves' ophthalmopathy. The sample comprised blood. This chain's CDR3 is CASSPLGGNTNNSPLHF. For the CDR3, the DNA is TGTGCCAGCTCACCACTCGGGGGAAACACTAATAATTCACCCCTCCACTTT.